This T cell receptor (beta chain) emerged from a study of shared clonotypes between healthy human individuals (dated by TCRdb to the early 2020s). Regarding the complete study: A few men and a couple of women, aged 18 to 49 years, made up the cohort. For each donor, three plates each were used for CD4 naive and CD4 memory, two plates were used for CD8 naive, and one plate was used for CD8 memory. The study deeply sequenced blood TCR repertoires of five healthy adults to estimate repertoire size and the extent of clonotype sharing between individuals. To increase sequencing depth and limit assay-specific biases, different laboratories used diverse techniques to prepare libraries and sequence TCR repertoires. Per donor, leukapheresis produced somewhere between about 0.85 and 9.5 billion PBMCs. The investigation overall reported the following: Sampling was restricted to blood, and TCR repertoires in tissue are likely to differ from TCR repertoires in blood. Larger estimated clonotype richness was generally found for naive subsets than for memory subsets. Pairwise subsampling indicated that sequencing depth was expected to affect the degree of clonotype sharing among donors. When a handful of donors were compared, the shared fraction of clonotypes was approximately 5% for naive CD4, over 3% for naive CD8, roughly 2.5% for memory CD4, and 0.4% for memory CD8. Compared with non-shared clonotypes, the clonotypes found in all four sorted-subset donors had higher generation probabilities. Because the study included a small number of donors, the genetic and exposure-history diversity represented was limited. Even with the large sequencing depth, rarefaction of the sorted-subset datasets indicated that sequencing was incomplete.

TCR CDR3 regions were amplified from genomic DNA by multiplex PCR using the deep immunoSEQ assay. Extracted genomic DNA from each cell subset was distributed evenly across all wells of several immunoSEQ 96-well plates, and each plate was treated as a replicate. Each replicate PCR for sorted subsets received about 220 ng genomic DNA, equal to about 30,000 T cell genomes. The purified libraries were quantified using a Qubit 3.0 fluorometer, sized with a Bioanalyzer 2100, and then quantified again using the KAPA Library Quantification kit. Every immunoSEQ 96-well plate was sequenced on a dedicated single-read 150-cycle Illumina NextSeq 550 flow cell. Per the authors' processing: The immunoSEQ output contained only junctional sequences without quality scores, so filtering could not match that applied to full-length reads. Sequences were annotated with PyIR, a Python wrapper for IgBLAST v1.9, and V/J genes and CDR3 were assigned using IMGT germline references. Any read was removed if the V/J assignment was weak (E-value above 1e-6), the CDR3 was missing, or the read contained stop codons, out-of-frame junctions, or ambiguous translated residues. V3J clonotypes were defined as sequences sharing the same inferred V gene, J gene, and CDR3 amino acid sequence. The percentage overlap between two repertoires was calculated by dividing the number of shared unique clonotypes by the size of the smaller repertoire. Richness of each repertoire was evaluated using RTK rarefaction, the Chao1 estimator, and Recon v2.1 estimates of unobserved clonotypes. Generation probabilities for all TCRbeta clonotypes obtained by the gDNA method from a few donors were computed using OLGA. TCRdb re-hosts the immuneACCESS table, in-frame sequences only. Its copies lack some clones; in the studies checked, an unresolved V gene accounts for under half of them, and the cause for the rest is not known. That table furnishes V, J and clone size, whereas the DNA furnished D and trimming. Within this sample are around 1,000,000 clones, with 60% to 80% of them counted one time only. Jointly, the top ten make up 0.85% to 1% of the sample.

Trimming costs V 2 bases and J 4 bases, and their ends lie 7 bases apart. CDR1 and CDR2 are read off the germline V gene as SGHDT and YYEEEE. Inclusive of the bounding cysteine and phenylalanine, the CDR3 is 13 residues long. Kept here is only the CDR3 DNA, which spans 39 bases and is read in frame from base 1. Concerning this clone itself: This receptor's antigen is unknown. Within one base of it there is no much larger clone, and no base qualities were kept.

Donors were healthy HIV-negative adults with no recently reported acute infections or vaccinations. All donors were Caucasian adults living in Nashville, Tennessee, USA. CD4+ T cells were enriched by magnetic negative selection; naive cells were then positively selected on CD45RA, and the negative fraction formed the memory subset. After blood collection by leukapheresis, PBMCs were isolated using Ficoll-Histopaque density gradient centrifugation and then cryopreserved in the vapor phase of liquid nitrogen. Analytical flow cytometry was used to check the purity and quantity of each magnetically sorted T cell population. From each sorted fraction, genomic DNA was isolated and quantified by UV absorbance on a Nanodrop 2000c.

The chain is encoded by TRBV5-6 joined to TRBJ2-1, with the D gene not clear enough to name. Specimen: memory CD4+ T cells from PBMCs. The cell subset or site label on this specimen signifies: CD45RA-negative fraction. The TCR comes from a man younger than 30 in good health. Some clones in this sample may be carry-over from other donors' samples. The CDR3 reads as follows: CASSLRLYNEQFF. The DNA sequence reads TGTGCCAGCAGCTTACGATTGTACAATGAGCAGTTCTTC.